This T cell receptor beta chain originates from a study of CD8+CD57+ T cells in acquired aplastic anemia (dated by TCRdb to 2016 to 2018). Regarding the complete study: Extracted DNA from sorted CD4+ and CD8+ cells averaged around 3.4 ug, ranging from roughly 0.17 to 27.4 ug. A CD8+CD57+ expansion meant a frequency higher than the mean frequency seen in healthy subjects.

The CDR3 runs 15 amino acids, cysteine and phenylalanine included. The kept DNA is CDR3 alone, 45 bases in frame from the first base. The junction shows trimming of 3 bases on V and 9 bases on J, and the gene matches do not reach 10 bases of it. Sequences DFQATT (CDR1) and SNEGSKA (CDR2) are obtained from the germline V gene (reference sequence). Points the paper makes about the study in general: Patients and healthy controls showed no significant difference in CD8+ Simpson's diversity (P=0.060). Around 30 CD8+ CDR3 sequences were found in both patients and controls but appeared to be highly expressed in patients and within the immunodominant clones of the patients.

Profiling of TCR beta VDJ combinations and CDR3 sequences used genomic DNA as the template. TCR repertoire sequencing was run on an Illumina HiSeq 2000. The authors' analysis ran thus. TRBV/TRBJ rearrangement plots, CDR3 size and DJ length profiles, and Simpson's diversity index were used to evaluate the repertoires. The immunodominant clone was defined as the most abundant DNA sequence in deep sequencing data. CDR3 amino acid sequences were checked for sharing across subjects and were also compared against the VDJdb database and published repertoires. In TCRdb, the public reads were trimmed at Q25 with fastp and aligned with MiXCR, with productive beta chains retained. Every entry covers one CDR3 protein and lists the most common genes and DNA from its rows. These V and J calls derive from TCRdb rather than the authors' analysis. The sample table shows under 500,000 distinct CDR3 sequences, and around 33% are seen once. Of the sample, around 0.82% falls within the top ten clones.

With regard to this clonotype: Its antigen remains undetermined. Nothing much larger sits one base from this clone, and base qualities are not available.

Expansion of CD8+CD57+ cells had been shown by flow cytometry in the patients chosen for sequencing. Severe acquired aplastic anemia was diagnosed in all patients according to International Study of Aplastic Anemia and Agranulocytosis and Camitta criteria. Patients had received no therapy at the time of blood sampling. In this study, sorted CD4+ and CD8+ T cells from the blood of healthy subjects and of severe aplastic anemia patients had their TCR repertoires deep-sequenced. Patients were enrolled in the USA under clinicaltrials.gov protocols 00001620, 01623167, 00001397, 00071045, 00081523 and 00961064. Ficoll-Paque density gradient centrifugation was used to isolate peripheral blood mononuclear cells. Before DNA extraction, CD4+ and CD8+ T cells were sorted by FACS or by magnetic beads.

The material sequenced was sorted CD4+, CD8+, or CD8+CD57+ T cells (not recorded which) from PBMCs. This sequence originates from a human donor with aplastic anemia. The chain is encoded by TRBV20-1 joined to TRBJ2-1, and TRBD2 aligns with 11 junction nucleotides. CDR3 sequence: CSASWTSGFNAEQFF. The nucleotide sequence reads TGCAGTGCTAGTTGGACTAGCGGGTTTAATGCTGAGCAGTTCTTC.